This section outlines one TCR beta chain sequence together with its context. There are a few counts of this clone. Its recognized antigen is unknown. No quality values exist for individual bases; no much larger clone is one base distant. The sample originates from a study of cytomegalovirus exposure and HLA in healthy donors (dated by TCRdb to about 2017). For the wider study: In an earlier analysis of under 600 of the donors, less than 350 Gb of sequence data and some 120 million unique TCR beta sequences from 180 million or so T cells were reported. The study aimed to test whether cataloging public T cell receptors could reveal signatures of past pathogen exposure. Besides the first cohort of 500 to 700 subjects, a separate validation cohort made up of some 110 different subjects was used. Donor age, sex, ethnicity and CMV serostatus were compiled together with the repertoire data. An earlier analysis of several hundred of the donors applied high-throughput TCR beta sequencing to assess whether each TCR beta V gene segment acted as functional or pseudogenic. Every discovery cohort repertoire had been produced on one sequencing platform. Rather than drawing on any new phenotypic data, the later analysis identified candidate immune exposures from TCR beta sequences and the way those sequences occurred across donors. A later analysis re-examined previously published TCR beta repertoires from just over 650 donors and added high-resolution HLA genotyping to investigate patterns of TCR occurrence. HLA typing included class I and class II loci at four-digit resolution. A later genetic analysis took genome-wide SNP genotypes for about 65% of the 666 donors and used that subset as a discovery cohort. To predict cytomegalovirus infection status, the study combined high-throughput TCR immunosequencing, statistical association of individual TCRs with disease status, and machine learning. The study profiled the T cell repertoires of 500 to 800 subjects by immunosequencing and related them to cytomegalovirus serostatus. About 300 gigabases of sequencing data and 80 million or so unique TCR sequences were included in an early release covering several hundred HLA-typed donors. The number of donors typed differed by locus, with roughly 620-630 for A, B, C, DRB1 and DQB1, over 500 for DQA1, over 600 for DPA1, and some 450 for DPB1. Of the 300 to 500 genotyped donors, roughly 76% were placed in the genetic ancestry cluster associated with self-reported Caucasian donors. Four to six DR-DQ haplotypes were handled as single units for association and clustering because linkage in the cohort was strong. Among almost 400 genotyped donors of the cohort, an average of 235,054 unique TCR beta nucleotide sequences were sequenced per donor, approximately 20% of them non-productive.

The method was the immunoSEQ multiplex PCR assay. The multiplex PCR relied on a mix of 60 forward primers for TCR Vbeta segments and 13 reverse primers for TCR Jbeta segments. The CDR3 region of rearranged TCR beta genes was amplified from genomic DNA by a multiplex PCR assay. The Illumina HiSeq System was used to sequence the amplified TCR beta libraries as 87-base-pair reads. Turning to the authors' computational methods: A later analysis tallied 75 million to 95 million unique TCR beta chains across the approximately 670 repertoires, and about 12 million of those chains were shared by two or more donors. Raw reads were error-corrected and collapsed into unique sequences with a nearest-neighbor algorithm that merged closely related sequences to remove PCR and sequencing errors. CDR3 sequences were aligned to IMGT reference sequences to assign V, D and J gene segments. For a sequence to be retained, a match of at least six nucleotides was required to both a V gene segment and a J gene segment. A rearrangement counted as productive if the CDR3 had no stop codons and remained in frame with V and J, and every other rearrangement counted as non-productive. CDR3 was defined according to IMGT convention as the region running from the second conserved V-encoded cysteine to the conserved J-encoded phenylalanine. The earlier analysis of 500 to 650 of the donors excluded any sequence lacking an unambiguous match to a single V gene segment. An earlier analysis of a few hundred of the donors called V segments functional above 56.7% productive rearrangements and segregating when the between-donor standard deviation exceeded 5%. A statistical classification framework was built for diagnosing cytomegalovirus status from the catalog of TCR beta chain sequences. In a later analysis, TCR nucleotide sequences were compared against IMGT/GENE-DB human TR gene sequences so that V and J genes could be assigned. Using the TCRdist pipeline, a later analysis assigned CDR3 sequences along with most-parsimonious VDJ recombination scenarios. In a later analysis, every TCR beta chain was defined by the combination of its CDR3 amino acid sequence and its V-gene family, and reads without a unique V-gene family were dropped. To address suspected cross-contamination and a sequencing artifact, a later analysis removed some 620 highly shared, low-generation-probability nucleotide sequences. In a later analysis, a clonal expansion index for each public chain was calculated from normalized within-repertoire ranks of inferred template counts. Generation probabilities in a later analysis came from a VDJ recombination model fitted to out-of-frame rearrangements, and those results were checked against IGoR. Hypergeometric tests were used in a later analysis to score TCR-TCR, TCR-HLA and TCR-CMV co-occurrence, with a repertoire-size bias correction applied to the TCR pairs. To estimate false discovery rates, a later analysis permuted the HLA or CMV assignments 20 times. In a later analysis, co-occurring TCRs were grouped with DBSCAN, and TCRdist sequence similarity was added when clustering was performed within HLA-allele-positive subsets. Repertoires with fewer than 30,000 or more than 120,000 public chains were left out of co-occurrence clustering, as were four to six repertoires with anomalous nucleotide sharing. This is the immuneACCESS table as TCRdb keeps it, with only in-frame sequences that have V and J called. A part of the clones is gone; compared with another copy, unresolved V genes explain less than half, and the rest is unexplained. V, J and clone size reflect that table, while D and trimming were determined from the DNA. The sample profile shows about 98,000 clones; less than 85% of them were found once. The ten largest clones take up 1.5% to 2% of the sample.

The cohort comprised fewer than 700 healthy bone marrow donors. At the time of sampling, all cohort members were nominally healthy, though unrecorded immune exposures were likely present. The donor tested CMV seronegative and was one of the 352 seronegative cohort members. A peripheral blood sample was provided by each donor, and peripheral blood mononuclear cells were used for TCR beta sequencing. Genomic DNA extraction from the blood cell samples was performed with the Qiagen DNeasy Blood Extraction Kit. Study-level results and caveats: In vitro tests confirmed that a few of the cytomegalovirus-associated TCR beta chains recognize cytomegalovirus antigens. In both the original and validation cohorts, the classifier was reported to diagnose cytomegalovirus status with high specificity and sensitivity. According to a later analysis, parvovirus B19, influenza, CMV and Epstein-Barr virus appeared linked to several top co-occurrence clusters. A further reported finding was that TCR beta sequences accurately predicted the HLA-A and HLA-B alleles for most subjects in the first cohort. In an earlier analysis of around 600 of the donors, most TCR beta V segments were observed in productive rearrangements about 87% or about 30% of the time, broadly matching IMGT annotations. A cluster of highly shared sequence variants was judged likely to represent a technical artifact of the sequencing pipeline. Linkage disequilibrium might explain the correlated functional status among segregating V segments, but an unknown experimental factor could not be excluded. Over 15 rarely observed V segments, including chromosome 9 orphons, were excluded from the earlier analysis of about 500 of the donors because counts were too low. The only immune exposure information available for the cohort was CMV serostatus. Some IMGT-functional V segments, including TRBV6-2 and TRBV6-3, could not be told apart with the 87-base-pair reads, so those segments were excluded. Most CMV-associated TCR beta chains appeared to be HLA-restricted in a later analysis, and the HLA associations seemed to be driven largely by CMV exposure. The authors suggested that the approach could potentially be extended to other disease states and immunological phenotypes. A later analysis found that TCR association rates varied across HLA loci, with DRB1 alleles showing the most associated TCRs and HLA-C alleles the fewest. Only TCR beta chains were sequenced in this cohort, and the absence of alpha or paired-chain data limited detectable features. In a later genetic analysis, fewer N-insertions in productive TCRs were reported among donors in an Asian-associated ancestry cluster than the roughly 640-donor mean. An association between a missense DCLRE1C variant and V-gene and J-gene trimming of TCR beta chains was found in a later genetic analysis and replicated in an independent cohort. HLA typing was unavailable for some donors at each locus, so association tests used only the typed subset. In the study, around 160 TCR beta chains were listed as associated with cytomegalovirus. Sequencing depth was assumed to be roughly uniform across donors in the presence/absence analyses, though that assumption may not hold. Compared with equally common non-associated chains, HLA-associated TCR beta chains in a later analysis were more clonally expanded and had lower generation probabilities. In a later analysis, more than 15,000 TCR beta sequences were associated with specific HLA alleles at a false discovery rate of 0.05. Most TCR sequences were seen in very few donors, while some public TCRs were found in many individuals. Assigning TCR associations to individual alleles was difficult when HLA alleles, especially DR and DQ, strongly co-occurred.

From the cysteine up to the phenylalanine, the CDR3 has a length of 15 residues. This entry keeps only the CDR3 DNA: 45 bases, framed from base 1. From V the trimming removes 0 bases and from J it removes 7 bases, while the gene matches leave 5 bases of the junction unaccounted for. From a lookup of the germline V gene, CDR1 and CDR2 are MGHRA and YSYEKL. The receptor chain draws on TRBV4-1 and TRBJ1-4, with TRBD1 identical over 7 junction bases. Sequences were obtained from PBMCs. This TCR was recovered from a male donor in good health and CMV-seronegative. DNA sequence: TGCGCCAGCAGCCAAGAGGACAGGAACCCTGAAAAACTGTTTTTT. It encodes CASSQEDRNPEKLFF.